The TCR beta chain described here comes from a study of blood T cell repertoires in COVID-19. About the study: Sites across the United States, Italy and Spain contributed samples from acute and convalescent COVID-19. T cells, B-cell-depleted T cells, or PBMCs supplied cDNA or gDNA.

In terms of age and location, participants ranged from roughly 18 to 90 years and lived in about two dozen US areas. Sequenced by immunoSEQ multiplex PCR; TCRdb stores in-frame clones only, minus some. Found here are approximately 200,000 clones, approximately 92% of them singletons; the top ten hold roughly 2.4%. The sequenced sample consisted of PBMCs or T cells enriched from blood (not recorded which). The clonotype comes from a woman in her forties with acute COVID-19.

The CDR3 spells CATSDSSVFTDTQYF. CDR3 nucleotide sequence: TGTGCCACCAGTGATTCCAGCGTGTTCACAGATACGCAGTATTTT. This chain joins TRBV24-1 and TRBJ2-3; D uncertain. The length of the CDR3 is 15 residues. Germline CDR1 and CDR2: KGHDR and SFDVKD. Trimming pared 2 bases from V and 2 bases from J, leaving 10 bases between.